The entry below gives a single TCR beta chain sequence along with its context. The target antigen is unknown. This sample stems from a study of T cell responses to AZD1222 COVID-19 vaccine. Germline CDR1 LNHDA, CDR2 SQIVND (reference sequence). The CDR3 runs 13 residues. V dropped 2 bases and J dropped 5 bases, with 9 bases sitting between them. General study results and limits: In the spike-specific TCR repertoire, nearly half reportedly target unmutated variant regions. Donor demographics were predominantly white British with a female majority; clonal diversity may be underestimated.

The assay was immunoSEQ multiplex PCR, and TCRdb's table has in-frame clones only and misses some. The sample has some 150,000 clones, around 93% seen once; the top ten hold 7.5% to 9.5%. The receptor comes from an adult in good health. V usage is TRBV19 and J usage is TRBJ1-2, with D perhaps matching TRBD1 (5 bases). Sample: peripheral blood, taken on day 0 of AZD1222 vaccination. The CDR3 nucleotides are TGTGCCAGTAGTATACAGGGCTCGTATGGCTACACCTTC. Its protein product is CASSIQGSYGYTF. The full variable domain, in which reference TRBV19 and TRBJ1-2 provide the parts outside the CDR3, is DGGITQSPKYLFRKEGQNVTLSCEQNLNHDAMYWYRQDPGQGLRLIYYSQIVNDFQKGDIAEGYSVSREKKESFPLTVTSAQKNPTAFYLCASSIQGSYGYTFGSGTRLTVV.